Below, 25 T cell receptor beta chains from the same sample are listed, as sequenced in a study of blood T cell repertoires in COVID-19. Sequencing used immunoSEQ multiplex PCR; TCRdb keeps in-frame clones, though not all of them. The sample lists 150,000 to 200,000 clones, roughly four fifths occurring once. Sequencing used PBMCs or T cells enriched from blood (not recorded which). These TCRs come from a man aged 40-50 years who had recovered from COVID-19.

This chain links TRBV5-4 with TRBJ2-3, with 16 bases that match TRBD2. V was pared by 3 bases and J by 1 base, with 8 bases of the junction left unmatched. Germline V gene sequence: CDR1 SGHNT, CDR2 YYREEE (reference sequence). This CDR3 has 19 amino acids. The CDR3 nucleotides are TGTGCCAGCAGCTCCGGGACTAGCGGGAGGGCCGGTGGCACAGATACGCAGTATTTT. It is translated as CASSSGTSGRAGGTDTQYF. Together with reference TRBV5-4 and TRBJ2-3, the CDR3 gives the full variable domain: ETGVTQSPTHLIKTRGQQVTLRCSSQSGHNTVSWYQQALGQGPQFIFQYYREEENGRGNFPPRFSGLQFPNYSSELNVNALELDDSALYLCASSSGTSGRAGGTDTQYFGPGTRLTVL.

CDR3 residues: CSAIDRGRDQPQHF. CDR3 in DNA: TGCAGTGCTATTGACAGGGGGCGCGATCAGCCCCAGCATTTT. This sequence joins TRBV20-1 and TRBJ1-5, with 10 bases fitting TRBD1. CDR1 and CDR2 (germline): DFQATT, SNEGSKA (reference sequence). V lost 4 bases and J lost 5; bases outside the gene matches: 5. CDR3 length: 14 residues.

This clone has only one observation. J is TRBJ2-1 and V is TRBV6-4; TRBD2 is a possible D gene (5 bases). CDR1 MRHNA and CDR2 SNTAGT come from the germline V gene. Trimming left V 3 bases short and J 2 bases short, with 11 bases between. This CDR3 has 15 amino acids. Here the CDR3 reads CASSELDRPYNEQFF. CDR3 nucleotide sequence: TGTGCCAGCAGTGAACTAGATAGACCCTACAATGAGCAGTTCTTC.

The J gene is TRBJ2-4, the V gene TRBV9; D might be TRBD2 (5 bases). The CDR3 spans 13 residues. Germline CDR1 and CDR2: SGDLS and YYNGEE. Trimming took off 3 bases at V and 8 bases at J, with 12 bases between the two ends. DNA of the CDR3: TGTGCCAGCAGCGCCCCGGGATTAGACATTCAGTACTTC. This translates into CASSAPGLDIQYF.

CDR3 sequence reads: CASSPLGIGSLGNTIYF. The DNA for the CDR3 is TGCGCCAGCAGCCCTCTCGGAATCGGGAGCCTTGGGAACACCATATATTTT. V gene TRBV4-3 combines with J gene TRBJ1-3; D is undetermined. The CDR3 contains 17 residues. Trimming took 4 bases from V and 7 from J, leaving 23 bases between them. Germline lookup yields CDR1 LGHNA and CDR2 YSLEER.

This chain connects TRBV11-1 to TRBJ2-7; maybe TRBD1 (6 bases). V was cut by 5 bases and J by 1 base, with 9 bases left in between. The CDR3 loop spans 13 amino acids. CDR1 and CDR2 from the germline V gene are SGHAT and FQDESV (reference sequence). The CDR3 DNA follows: TGTGCCAGCAGCCGACAGGAGTCCTACGAGCAGTACGTC. Translating it yields CASSRQESYEQYV.

The chain recombines TRBV5-3 with TRBJ1-2; D is unresolved. TRBV5-3 carries the ORF label, with uncertain function. Trimming removed 0 bases from V and 3 bases from J, with 24 bases in between. This CDR3 contains 19 residues. The CDR3 loop reads CARSLERLLRADAYYGYTF. The CDR3 DNA reads TGTGCCAGAAGCTTGGAACGCCTTCTGAGGGCCGACGCCTACTATGGCTACACCTTC.

V usage is TRBV20-1 and J usage is TRBJ2-2; D might be TRBD1 (5 bases). Germline CDR1 and CDR2: DFQATT and SNEGSKA (reference sequence). The V end lost 5 bases, the J end lost 0 bases, and 19 bases lay between the germline ends. The length of the CDR3 is 17 residues. CDR3: CSAGEKGRFPNTGELFF. The CDR3 DNA sequence: TGCAGTGCTGGTGAGAAGGGGCGGTTTCCGAACACCGGGGAGCTGTTTTTT.

This clone came up once. V and J are TRBV4-1 and TRBJ1-2, with D possibly matching TRBD1 (5 bases). V lost 4 bases and J 2 bases, leaving 11 bases between the germline ends. Germline lookup yields CDR1 MGHRA and CDR2 YSYEKL. The CDR3 has 14 amino acids. The CDR3 sequence is CASSPQRQNYGYTF. The CDR3 DNA sequence: TGCGCCAGCAGCCCCCAGCGACAGAACTATGGCTACACCTTC.

This chain connects TRBV6-4 to TRBJ1-5, with TRBD1 as a possible D gene (6 bases). Germline V gene sequence: CDR1 MRHNA, CDR2 SNTAGT. V was shortened by 5 bases and J by 4 bases, with 12 bases between the two germline ends. The CDR3 length is 14 residues. The CDR3 coding sequence is TGTGCCAGCAGTCCCGAGGGGGGGAATCAGCCCCAGCATTTT. It specifies CASSPEGGNQPQHF.

This clone was counted a single time. This chain joins TRBV2 and TRBJ1-2; the D gene is possibly TRBD1 (5 bases). The CDR3 extends over 12 amino acids. CDR1 and CDR2 (germline): SNHLY, FYNNEI. Trimming stripped 7 bases from V and 3 bases from J, with 9 bases between. This chain's CDR3 is CASIGGDYGYTF. The CDR3 bases are TGTGCCAGCATTGGGGGGGACTATGGCTACACCTTC.

V usage is TRBV7-3 and J usage is TRBJ2-3; 8 bases line up with TRBD2. The CDR3 extends over 16 amino acids. The trim removed 0 bases at V and 2 bases at J, leaving 4 bases unmatched. Germline-derived CDR1 and CDR2 are SGHTA and FQGTGA. The CDR3 DNA reads TGTGCCAGCAGCTTAACCCGACTAGCGTCCACAGATACGCAGTATTTT. Amino acids: CASSLTRLASTDTQYF. Based on the CDR3 plus reference TRBV7-3 and TRBJ2-3, the full variable domain is GAGVSQTPSNKVTEKGKYVELRCDPISGHTALYWYRQSLGQGPEFLIYFQGTGAADDSGLPNDRFFAVRPEGSVSTLKIQRTERGDSAVYLCASSLTRLASTDTQYFGPGTRLTVL.

V is TRBV7-9 and J is TRBJ2-2; 8 bases fit TRBD2. Germline values: CDR1 SEHNR, CDR2 FQNEAQ (reference sequence). CDR3 length: 16 amino acids. Losses at the gene ends were 2 bases for V and 4 bases for J; bases not matched to a gene: 6. Here the CDR3 DNA reads TGTGCCAGCAGCTTATCGTGGAGCGGGAGCACCGGGGAGCTGTTTTTT. Its translation is CASSLSWSGSTGELFF.

This chain joins TRBV5-1 and TRBJ1-1; 12 bases align to TRBD1. This CDR3 is 16 amino acids long. Trimming at V came to 4 bases and at J to 7 bases, leaving 11 bases not matched to a gene. The germline CDR1 and CDR2 sequences are SGHRS and YFSETQ. The CDR3 spells CASSQNSGTGGVEAFF. The CDR3 nucleotides read TGCGCCAGCAGCCAAAATTCCGGGACAGGGGGCGTTGAAGCTTTCTTT.

The chain has TRBV6-1 and TRBJ2-7; 8 bases align to TRBD1. CDR1 and CDR2 from the germline V gene are MNHNS and SASEGT. V was pared by 1 base and J by 1 base, with 3 bases of the junction left unmatched. The CDR3 totals 15 residues. CDR3 residues: CASSEGWTGSYEQYF. In DNA, the CDR3 is TGTGCCAGCAGTGAAGGATGGACAGGGTCCTACGAGCAGTACTTC.

This clone was observed a few times. The rearrangement uses TRBV12-3 or TRBV12-4 and TRBJ1-1, with 7 bases fitting TRBD1. The CDR3 consists of 13 residues. The junction had 1 base not matched to a gene; V was cut back by 6 bases and J by 0 bases. CDR3 in DNA: TGTGCCAGCAGGGGACAGATGAACACTGAAGCTTTCTTT. As protein: CASRGQMNTEAFF.

This chain uses TRBV5-1 with TRBJ2-7; D could derive from TRBD1 or TRBD2 (5 bases each). Deletions cut 4 bases from V and 7 bases from J, with 15 bases between. Germline V lookup: CDR1 SGHRS, CDR2 YFSETQ. The CDR3 consists of 13 residues. The DNA for the CDR3 is TGCGCCAGCAGCGTGGGGCTAGCTGGTGAGCAGTACTTC. This encodes CASSVGLAGEQYF.

J is TRBJ2-3 and V is TRBV9; 9 bases map to TRBD2. The CDR3 totals 17 residues. The germline V gene encodes CDR1 SGDLS and CDR2 YYNGEE. Trimming took 0 bases from V and 5 from J; bases not matched to a gene: 10. The CDR3 is CASSVGGGRAGGDTQYF. CDR3 DNA: TGTGCCAGCAGCGTAGGAGGCGGGAGGGCCGGTGGAGATACGCAGTATTTT.

The V and J genes are TRBV28 and TRBJ2-1; TRBD1 matches at 8 bases. The V gene end was trimmed by 5 bases and the J gene end by 4 bases; junction bases not matched to a gene: 10. The length of the CDR3 is 16 residues. Per the germline V gene, CDR1 is MDHEN and CDR2 is SYDVKM. The CDR3 reads CASSLTSRGPYNEQFF. In nucleotides, the CDR3 is TGTGCCAGCAGTCTAACTTCCAGGGGGCCGTACAATGAGCAGTTCTTC.

The CDR3, as DNA: TGTGCCAGCGGGGGGGGACTGTGGAACACTGAAGCTTTCTTT. Translating gives CASGGGLWNTEAFF. The J gene is TRBJ1-1, the V gene TRBV3-1 (or the pseudogene TRBV3-2), with a tentative D call TRBD1 (5 bases). V lost 8 bases to trimming and J lost 1 base, with 14 bases between them. Per the germline V gene, CDR1 is LGHDT and CDR2 is YNNKEL (reference sequence). CDR3 length equals 14 residues.

The chain combines TRBV4-1 with TRBJ1-6; unclear D gene. From germline, CDR1 is MGHRA and CDR2 YSYEKL. The CDR3 has 20 amino acids. Trimming took off 0 bases at V and 5 bases at J, with 23 bases between the two ends. This chain's CDR3 is CASSQEGSGRLMLDNSPLHF. The DNA of the CDR3 is TGCGCCAGCAGCCAAGAGGGGTCGGGGAGATTGATGCTAGATAATTCACCCCTCCACTTT.

This clone was detected only once. The CDR3 nucleotides read TGTGCCAGCAGTTACCGGGACTACTACACCGGGGAGCTGTTTTTT. Translating it yields CASSYRDYYTGELFF. The chain is built from TRBV2 and TRBJ2-2; 7 positions match TRBD2. The J segment lost 3 bases and the V segment lost 5 bases, leaving 6 bases of the junction unmatched. The CDR3 is 15 residues long. Per germline, CDR1 SNHLY and CDR2 FYNNEI.

This rearrangement joins TRBV9 to TRBJ2-5; D might be TRBD1 (5 bases). The length of the CDR3 is 15 residues. Trimming stripped 0 bases from V and 5 bases from J, with 14 bases between. The V gene's germline CDR1 is SGDLS and CDR2 YYNGEE. The CDR3 DNA reads TGTGCCAGCAGCGTAGCCACAGGCCCCGGGGAGACCCAGTACTTC. It translates to CASSVATGPGETQYF. Full variable domain (outside the CDR3, taken from reference TRBV9 and TRBJ2-5): DSGVTQTPKHLITATGQRVTLRCSPRSGDLSVYWYQQSLDQGLQFLIQYYNGEERAKGNILERFSAQQFPDLHSELNLSSLELGDSALYFCASSVATGPGETQYFGPGTRLLVL.

J is TRBJ2-3 and V is TRBV7-2, with 8 bases aligning to TRBD2. Trimming took 5 bases from V and 0 from J; bases not matched to a gene: 4. Germline-derived CDR1 and CDR2 are SGHTA and FQGNSA. CDR3 length: 15 residues. The CDR3 sequence is CASSGSSGSTDTQYF. For the CDR3, the DNA is TGTGCCAGCAGCGGGTCTAGCGGGAGCACAGATACGCAGTATTTT.

The V call is TRBV28, the J call TRBJ1-4; D possibly corresponds to TRBD1 (6 bases). This CDR3 contains 17 residues. Between the trimmed V and J ends, which lost 1 base and 7 bases, there was a span of 19 bases. CDR1 and CDR2 (germline): MDHEN, SYDVKM. DNA for the CDR3: TGTGCCAGCAGTTTATTGGGGGGGGGCGGCGCACTTGAAAAACTGTTTTTT. Residues: CASSLLGGGGALEKLFF.